The TCR beta chain under discussion was sequenced for a study of OX40 agonist ivuxolimab in advanced cancers. Study at large: Patients receiving dose escalation had hepatocellular carcinoma, melanoma, renal cell or head and neck cancer.

Peripheral blood came from all dose cohorts at three timepoints. Only in-frame clones appear in the TCRdb table, and some are missing; sequencing was by immunoSEQ multiplex PCR. The sample lists about 22,000 clones, approximately 91% occurring once. The CDR3 is 14 residues long. CDR1 and CDR2 (germline): SNHLY, FYNNEI. Trimming removed 11 bases at V and 9 bases at J, with 24 bases between. This clonotype originated in an adult with an advanced solid tumor such as melanoma, head and neck, liver or kidney cancer. Here the sequenced sample was CD4+ or CD8+ T cells sorted from blood, taken in a trial of the OX40 agonist ivuxolimab. V is TRBV2 and J is TRBJ2-3, with D perhaps TRBD2 (5 bases). CDR3: CAGSRGGLGRTQYF. Here the CDR3 DNA reads TGTGCCGGAAGCCGCGGTGGACTGGGCCGGACGCAGTATTTT.